One sample yielded the 25 T cell receptor beta chains listed below, sequenced in a study of CD8+ T cells in alopecia areata (dated by TCRdb to 2017 to 2018). The treatment or condition tag for this specimen amounts to: oral pan-JAK inhibitor, 5-10 mg twice daily. The library was built by means of the immunoSEQ multiplex PCR assay. RNA was extracted from all samples and reverse transcribed into cDNA as template for TCR sequencing. The table comes from immuneACCESS by way of TCRdb, which keeps in-frame sequences with V and J called. Part of the clones is missing from these tables; in studies checked, under half for an unresolved V gene and the rest for unknown reasons. This sample comprises fewer than 250,000 clones, roughly three fifths of them detected only once. Together, the top ten hold roughly 1.3% of the sample. The source material was CD4+ T cells sorted from blood, sampled around week 47, from a patient treated with tofacitinib. The origin of the receptors is a human donor with alopecia areata.

The V gene is TRBV5-1, the J gene TRBJ2-1; 11 nucleotides match TRBD2. Trimming took 3 bases from V and 10 from J; bases not matched to a gene: 9. Germline CDR1 and CDR2: SGHRS and YFSETQ. The CDR3 sequence is 15 residues long. CDR3 sequence (DNA): TGCGCCAGCAGCTGGGGTGGGACTAGCGGTCGCGAGCAGTTCTTC. As protein: CASSWGGTSGREQFF.

This clone was seen a few times. The DNA is left out, because the CDR3 cannot be placed on it with certainty; the CDR3 is given as TCRdb lists it. This chain joins TRBV29-1 and TRBJ2-7; TRBD2 was called by the table and not checked on the DNA. The germline CDR1 and CDR2 sequences are SQVTM and ANQGSEA. Both ends counted, the CDR3 spans 12 residues. The CDR3 protein is CSVGMGTGEQHF.

This chain uses TRBV29-1 with TRBJ2-7; 7 bases align to TRBD1. The germline gives CDR1 SQVTM, CDR2 ANQGSEA. The V segment lost 6 bases and the J segment 2 bases; nucleotides outside the gene matches: 4. CDR3 length: 12 residues. CDR3 DNA sequence: TGCAGCGTGGGGGACAGTACCTACGAGCAGTACTTC. As protein: CSVGDSTYEQYF.

V usage is TRBV10-3 and J usage is TRBJ1-1, with D possibly being TRBD1 (5 bases). From germline, CDR1 is ENHRY and CDR2 SYGVKD. This CDR3 is 12 amino acids long. Trimming stripped 10 bases from V and 1 base from J, with 10 bases between. This chain's CDR3 is CATSGGNTEAFF. CDR3 nucleotide sequence: TGTGCCACGTCGGGGGGGAACACTGAAGCTTTCTTT.

In its sample, this clone was seen once. The chain has TRBV29-1 and TRBJ2-1; weak D call: TRBD2 (7 bases). V shed 7 bases and J shed 2 bases, with 9 bases lying between them. From germline, CDR1 is SQVTM and CDR2 ANQGSEA. The CDR3 is 12 amino acids. The CDR3 DNA is TGCAGCGGAGGGGGGGCCTACAATGAGCAGTTCTTC. It specifies CSGGGAYNEQFF.

The V call is TRBV10-2, the J call TRBJ2-6, with no clear D. This CDR3 contains 14 residues. Deletions cut 9 bases from V and 4 bases from J, with 13 bases between. CDR1 and CDR2 from the germline V gene are WSHSY and SAAADI. The CDR3 nucleotides read TGCGCCAGTATACAGCAGACCGGGGCCAACGTCCTGACTTTC. Amino acid sequence: CASIQQTGANVLTF.

This chain's CDR3 is CASSLFPGEGIQYF. The DNA for the CDR3 is TGTGCCAGCAGCTTATTCCCGGGAGAGGGCATTCAGTACTTC. The gene calls are TRBV7-2 and TRBJ2-4; a possible D gene is TRBD2 (6 bases). The CDR3 is 14 amino acids. The germline V gene has CDR1 SGHTA and CDR2 FQGNSA. Trimming shortened V by 2 bases and J by 9 bases, and 14 bases separated the two germline ends.

V is TRBV9 and J is TRBJ2-7, with 7 bases lining up with TRBD1. The length of the CDR3 is 13 residues. Germline CDR1 reads SGDLS; CDR2 reads YYNGEE. V lost 3 bases to trimming and J lost 4 bases; unmatched junction nucleotides: 4. Here the CDR3 reads CASSEGGGYEQYF. Here the CDR3 DNA reads TGTGCCAGCAGCGAAGGGGGCGGGTACGAGCAGTACTTC.

The rearrangement joins TRBV9 to TRBJ2-3; a possible D gene is TRBD2 (7 bases). V dropped 4 bases and J dropped 3 bases, with 18 bases sitting between them. Germline loops: CDR1 SGDLS, CDR2 YYNGEE. This CDR3 region has 16 residues. CDR3 sequence reads: CASSPTPGGATDTQYF. CDR3 coding DNA: TGTGCCAGCAGCCCCACCCCTGGGGGGGCAACAGATACGCAGTATTTT.

This clone was seen just once. V is TRBV9 and J is TRBJ2-6; 9 bases align to TRBD2. V was clipped by 6 bases and J by 4 bases; unmatched bases: 17. This CDR3 region has 19 residues. CDR1 and CDR2 (germline): SGDLS, YYNGEE. CDR3 protein: CASMGGLAGPGAGANVLTF. The DNA of the CDR3 is TGTGCCAGCATGGGTGGGCTAGCGGGGCCCGGAGCAGGGGCCAACGTCCTGACTTTC.

V usage is TRBV7-2 and J usage is TRBJ2-1; 10 bases are shared with TRBD2. From germline, CDR1 is SGHTA and CDR2 FQGNSA. This CDR3 has 15 amino acids. V gave up 3 bases and J gave up 7 bases; unmatched junction bases: 6. The CDR3 DNA sequence: TGTGCCAGCAGCTTTAGCGGGGGGCTTGCGAATGAGCAGTTCTTC. This encodes CASSFSGGLANEQFF.

The chain is built from TRBV2 and TRBJ2-3, with TRBD2 matching over 7 bases. CDR3 length: 15 amino acids. With 6 bases clipped from V and 1 base from J, the junction kept 7 bases outside the gene matches. Germline V gene lookup returns CDR1 SNHLY and CDR2 FYNNEI. CDR3 in amino acids: CASSPVTSGTDTQYF. DNA of the CDR3: TGTGCCAGCAGCCCGGTTACTAGCGGCACAGATACGCAGTATTTT.

The V gene is TRBV5-1, the J gene TRBJ1-6; TRBD1 agrees at 10 bases. The J segment lost 6 bases and the V segment lost 3 bases, leaving 3 bases of the junction unmatched. The germline V gene has CDR1 SGHRS and CDR2 YFSETQ. The CDR3 has 15 residues. CDR3 sequence reads: CASSSRQGANSPLHF. The DNA of the CDR3 is TGCGCCAGCAGCTCTCGACAGGGGGCTAATTCACCCCTCCACTTT.

For this clone: The same CDR3 is also encoded by other DNA sequences in this sample. The chain employs TRBV29-1 and TRBJ1-1, with D hard to call. The V and J ends lost 6 bases and 1 base respectively, with 3 bases between them. The germline V gene has CDR1 SQVTM and CDR2 ANQGSEA. The CDR3 consists of 10 residues. CDR3 sequence (DNA): TGCAGCGTCGCGAACACTGAAGCTTTCTTT. It yields the protein CSVANTEAFF.

The chain joins TRBV10-3 to TRBJ1-1; D call uncertain. Germline V gene sequence: CDR1 ENHRY, CDR2 SYGVKD. This CDR3 comprises 12 residues. The ends were cut back, 0 bases at V and 6 bases at J, with 5 bases in the middle. CDR3 sequence: CAISESGSEAFF. CDR3 DNA: TGTGCCATCAGTGAGTCGGGATCTGAAGCTTTCTTT.

The rearrangement joins TRBV7-6 to TRBJ1-6; D gene ambiguous. Deletions cut 1 base from V and 13 bases from J, with 17 bases between. The CDR3 runs to 15 residues. CDR1 is SGHVS, CDR2 FNYEAQ, per germline. CDR3 coding DNA: TGTGCCAGCAGCTTAGACGGTGCAGCTAGGAGCCCCCTCCACTTT. Protein product: CASSLDGAARSPLHF.

This sequence joins TRBV29-1 and TRBJ1-1, with 7 bases identical to TRBD1. V lost 6 bases and J lost 0; bases outside the gene matches: 10. Germline V gene sequence: CDR1 SQVTM, CDR2 ANQGSEA. This CDR3 is 15 amino acids long. The CDR3 is CSVLTGPTMNTEAFF. CDR3 DNA: TGCAGCGTCCTGACAGGGCCAACCATGAACACTGAAGCTTTCTTT.

This chain links TRBV6-5 with TRBJ1-2, with unresolved D. Per the germline V gene, CDR1 is MNHEY and CDR2 is SVGAGI. The CDR3 has 14 amino acids. Between the trimmed V and J ends, which lost 0 bases and 8 bases, there was a span of 13 bases. In DNA, the CDR3 is TGTGCCAGCAGTTACTCCTACGGGGTTGGGGGCTACACCTTC. Translated: CASSYSYGVGGYTF.

The V gene is TRBV14, the J gene TRBJ1-6, with D unclear. Between the trimmed V and J ends, which lost 4 bases and 10 bases, there was a span of 8 bases. CDR1 is SGHDN, CDR2 FVKESK, per germline. This CDR3 has 12 residues. The DNA of the CDR3 is TGTGCCAGCAGCCGCCTCTTCTCACCCCTCCACTTT. Its translation is CASSRLFSPLHF.

The chain links TRBV7-3 to TRBJ2-1, with D uncertain. CDR3 length: 12 amino acids. With 2 bases removed from V and 9 bases from J, the gap between germline ends came to 8 bases. Germline CDR1 is SGHTA and CDR2 is FQGTGA. The CDR3 DNA is TGTGCCAGCAGCTTACAAGTAGGTGAGCAGTTCTTC. Amino acid sequence: CASSLQVGEQFF.

This clone was detected only a few times. The J gene is TRBJ2-2, the V gene TRBV4-1; perhaps D is TRBD1 or TRBD2 (5 bases each). V was cut by 4 bases and J by 4 bases, with 22 bases left in between. The germline V gene has CDR1 MGHRA and CDR2 YSYEKL. CDR3 length equals 18 residues. In DNA, the CDR3 is TGCGCCAGCAGCCGCATCGATTTTGGGGGTTTGAGCACCGGGGAGCTGTTTTTT. Translating gives CASSRIDFGGLSTGELFF.

The chain recombines TRBV10-3 with TRBJ1-1; D not certain. The CDR3 totals 13 residues. V shed 4 bases and J shed 5 bases, with 11 bases lying between them. Germline CDR1 ENHRY, CDR2 SYGVKD. DNA for the CDR3: TGTGCCATCAGTGTCGTATTTGGTACTGAAGCTTTCTTT. Its translation is CAISVVFGTEAFF.

V usage is TRBV2 and J usage is TRBJ2-7, with TRBD1 identical over 9 bases. This CDR3 has 14 amino acids. CDR1 is SNHLY, CDR2 FYNNEI, per germline. The ends lost 5 bases at V and 4 bases at J; junction bases unmatched: 6. This CDR3 reads CASSTDRGMYEQYF. The CDR3 DNA reads TGTGCCAGCAGTACAGACAGGGGGATGTACGAGCAGTACTTC.

This clone occurred once. The chain uses TRBV4-3 and TRBJ1-2; D unresolved. The CDR3 loop spans 15 amino acids. The germline V and J ends were trimmed by 1 base and 8 bases, with 17 bases remaining between them. Germline V gene lookup returns CDR1 LGHNA and CDR2 YSLEER. CDR3 residues: CASSQVSSRLEGYTF. The CDR3 region has the DNA TGCGCCAGCAGCCAAGTGAGCTCTCGGCTTGAGGGCTACACCTTC.

The chain combines TRBV7-2 with TRBJ2-3, with 7 bases matching TRBD2. J lost 2 bases, V lost 5 bases, and 10 bases had no gene match. The CDR3 is 16 amino acids. Germline assignment: CDR1 SGHTA and CDR2 FQGNSA. CDR3 protein: CASSLNPGTITDTQYF. In DNA form, the CDR3 reads TGTGCCAGCAGCCTGAACCCCGGGACTATCACAGATACGCAGTATTTT.